The T cell receptor (beta chain) described here comes from a study of blood T cell repertoires in COVID-19 (dated by TCRdb to about 2020). For context, the study as a whole: The collaborator samples originated in the United States, Italy and Spain and spanned the acute and convalescent phases of COVID-19. The samples were drawn from two sources: the first 160 participants of the ongoing ImmuneRACE study, and 1,000 to 1,500 subjects contributed by 6 global collaborators. The dataset comprised deeply sampled blood TCRbeta repertoires from subjects exposed to, actively infected with, or recovered from COVID-19. A freely available public database, intended as a resource for researchers studying the immune response to SARS-CoV-2, is where the repertoires were released. The material from the prospective study consisted of cDNA or gDNA derived from T cells, B-cell-depleted T cells, or PBMCs. Where available, HLA class I and class II types were obtained from metadata supplied by the sample provider rather than from assay-based typing. The sample metadata nearly always contained a de-identified subject ID, COVID-19 status, age in years and sex.

The CDR3 measures 15 amino acids from cysteine to phenylalanine. Here the CDR3 DNA is all that survives: 45 bases in frame from base 1. V and J lose 6 bases and 0 bases, and a span of 12 bases separates them. The germline V gene yields MDHEN for CDR1 and SYDVKM for CDR2. Collaborating institutions collected whole blood in K2EDTA tubes following their own protocols. For TCRbeta analysis, collaborators shipped samples in one of three forms: frozen whole blood, isolated PBMCs, or DNA extracted from either of those sample types. A note on this clone: What this receptor recognizes is not known. Base qualities are not at hand, and no much larger clone is one base apart.

The immunoSEQ Assay, a bias-controlled multiplex PCR, was used to amplify TCRbeta CDR3 regions from genomic DNA. The published analysis was carried out like this. The number of nucleated cells in each sample was estimated from the amplification of reference gene primers within the assay. To quantify the absolute abundance of each unique TCRbeta CDR3 rearrangement, sequence reads were collapsed and filtered. Productive Simpson clonality was computed per sample as the square root of Simpson's diversity index over productive rearrangements. Not all clones reach the TCRdb copy of this immuneACCESS table, which keeps in-frame sequences only. Checked studies attribute under half of the gap to unresolved V genes and leave the rest unexplained. V and J calls and clone size come straight from that table; D and trimming were deduced from the DNA. The sample has some 98,000 clones on record, approximately 84% of them singletons. The top ten constitute more than 9% of the sample.

Beyond this particular receptor, the publication reports: Clinical and demographic metadata were provided uncurated, with the amount varying by source and participant.

This receptor chain uses TRBV28 and TRBJ2-1; the D gene is perhaps TRBD2, on 6 matching bases. Sequencing input: peripheral blood. The receptor comes from a man between 65 and 79 years old with acute or convalescent COVID-19. The CDR3 in this case is CASSPTSSSYNEQFF. The DNA reads as follows: TGTGCCAGCAGCCCCACTAGCAGCTCCTACAATGAGCAGTTCTTC.